These T cell receptor beta chains were read from a single sample in a study of early T cells in non-severe SARS-CoV-2 infection. TCRdb redid the calling of the 5' RACE reads with MiXCR, one entry per CDR3 protein. Here the sample spans some 60,000 distinct CDR3 sequences, roughly 7.7% being singletons. The specimen was whole blood. These receptor sequences come from an adult who was a healthcare worker with PCR-confirmed SARS-CoV-2 infection or an uninfected control (not recorded which). CDR3s include the opening cysteine and the closing phenylalanine or tryptophan. The order of the fields is J gene, D gene, V gene, clone size, CDR3 DNA, CDR3 protein. The D gene is left open where the match is weak. For some rows the clone size is stated as once, few or many, or as a class when expanded; others skip it.

J: TRBJ2-7
D: NA
V: TRBV6-2/TRBV6-3
size: many
DNA: TGTGCCAGCGGGTCCGGGACCTCGCACTACGAGCAGTACTTC
CDR3: CASGSGTSHYEQYF

J: TRBJ2-7
D: NA
V: TRBV29-1
size: many
DNA: TGCAGCGTTATTTGGAACCTGAGAGAGCAGTACTTC
CDR3: CSVIWNLREQYF

J: TRBJ2-7
D: NA
V: TRBV29-1
size: NA
DNA: TGCAGCGTTCCCGGGACACCCTACGAGCAGTACTTC
CDR3: CSVPGTPYEQYF

J: TRBJ2-7
D: NA
V: TRBV20-1
size: many
DNA: TGCAGCCTTAGGTCCTTCTACGAGCAGTACTTC
CDR3: CSLRSFYEQYF

J: TRBJ2-3
D: NA
V: TRBV7-6
size: many
DNA: TGTGCCAGCAGCTTACGGGAGCCGCTTAAGGATACGCAGTATTTT
CDR3: CASSLREPLKDTQYF

J: TRBJ2-3
D: NA
V: TRBV11-1
size: few
DNA: TGTGCCAGCAGCTTAGCACCCCTGGGGAGCCCGCAGTATTTT
CDR3: CASSLAPLGSPQYF

J: TRBJ2-6
D: NA
V: TRBV3-1
size: few
DNA: TGTGCCAGCAGCCCCGGTGGAGGGTCTGGGGCCAACGTCCTGACTTTC
CDR3: CASSPGGGSGANVLTF

J: TRBJ2-1
D: TRBD2
V: TRBV7-7
size: many
DNA: TGTGCCAGCAGCTTAACTAGCGGGAGAAACAATGAGCAGTTCTTC
CDR3: CASSLTSGRNNEQFF

J: TRBJ2-1
D: TRBD1
V: TRBV9
size: NA
DNA: TGTGCCAGCAGCGTAGGACAGGGGAACTACAATGAGCAGTTCTTC
CDR3: CASSVGQGNYNEQFF

J: TRBJ2-3
D: TRBD1
V: TRBV11-1
size: many
DNA: TGTGCCAGCAGGCAAACTGGACAGGGGTGGTCAGATACGCAGTATTTT
CDR3: CASRQTGQGWSDTQYF

J: TRBJ2-5
D: TRBD2
V: TRBV2
size: many
DNA: TGTGCCAGCGGGGGACTAGCGGGACTAAAACAAGAGACCCAGTACTTC
CDR3: CASGGLAGLKQETQYF

J: TRBJ2-1
D: TRBD1
V: TRBV3-1
size: NA
DNA: TGTGCCAGCAGCCAAGGAGACAGGGACCATGAGCAGTTCTTC
CDR3: CASSQGDRDHEQFF

J: TRBJ2-3
D: TRBD2
V: TRBV7-8
size: NA
DNA: TGTGCCAGCAGCTTTTCGCCCCTAGCGGGAGAGGGCCATACGCAGTATTTT
CDR3: CASSFSPLAGEGHTQYF

J: TRBJ1-4
D: NA
V: TRBV29-1
size: NA
DNA: TGCAGCGTTGCCGGGAGTGAAAAACTGTTTTTT
CDR3: CSVAGSEKLFF

J: TRBJ2-3
D: TRBD2
V: TRBV20-1
size: many
DNA: TGCAGTGCCACGTCGACTAGCGGCACAGATACGCAGTATTTT
CDR3: CSATSTSGTDTQYF

J: TRBJ1-1
D: NA
V: TRBV7-6
size: many
DNA: TGTGCCAGCAGCTTAACGACTGACACTGAAGCTTTCTTT
CDR3: CASSLTTDTEAFF

J: TRBJ1-2
D: TRBD1
V: TRBV9
size: few
DNA: TGTGCCAGCGGAGATCCGGGACAGAAATATGGCTACACCTTC
CDR3: CASGDPGQKYGYTF

J: TRBJ1-5
D: NA
V: TRBV3-1
size: many
DNA: TGTGCCAGCAGCCCGGAGGGGGGAGCACGCAATCAGCCCCAGCATTTT
CDR3: CASSPEGGARNQPQHF

J: TRBJ2-1
D: NA
V: TRBV18
size: NA
DNA: TGTGCCAGCTCACCAGGACAATTTGGTGAGCAGTTCTTC
CDR3: CASSPGQFGEQFF

J: TRBJ2-7
D: NA
V: TRBV6-1
size: few
DNA: TGTGCCAGCAGTGCTAGGGGACGACCCTACGAGCAGTACTTC
CDR3: CASSARGRPYEQYF

J: TRBJ1-6
D: NA
V: TRBV9
size: many
DNA: TGTGCCAGCAGCCAGGAGGTCGTTTCACCCCTCCACTTT
CDR3: CASSQEVVSPLHF

J: TRBJ2-7
D: NA
V: TRBV13
size: NA
DNA: TGTGCCAGCAGCTCCCAGGGGAACGAGCAGTACTTC
CDR3: CASSSQGNEQYF

J: TRBJ2-7
D: TRBD2
V: TRBV29-1
size: few
DNA: TGCAGCGTCGCAACTAGCGGTGGAGACGAGCAGTACTTC
CDR3: CSVATSGGDEQYF

J: TRBJ1-2
D: TRBD1
V: TRBV7-3
size: NA
DNA: TGTGCCAGCAGCTTACAGGGGGATCATGGCTACACCTTC
CDR3: CASSLQGDHGYTF

J: TRBJ2-4
D: NA
V: TRBV3-1
size: NA
DNA: TGTGCCAGCAGCCAAGGGGGTAGCCAGTCGGCCAAAAACATTCAGTACTTC
CDR3: CASSQGGSQSAKNIQYF

J: TRBJ2-3
D: NA
V: TRBV5-1
size: few
DNA: TGCGCCAGCAGCTTGGCCCCCCCAACAGATACGCAGTATTTT
CDR3: CASSLAPPTDTQYF

J: TRBJ2-7
D: NA
V: TRBV27
size: many
DNA: TGTGCCAGCCAGTCCCAGGCCATTCGGTACTTC
CDR3: CASQSQAIRYF

J: TRBJ2-2
D: NA
V: TRBV7-9
size: many
DNA: TGTGCCAGCAGCTTAAGGGGGGAGAACACCGGGGAGCTGTTTTTT
CDR3: CASSLRGENTGELFF

J: TRBJ1-5
D: NA
V: TRBV6-2/TRBV6-3
size: few
DNA: TGTGCCAGCAGTTACACCGCGGAGTCGGGGGTCGATCAGCCCCAGCATTTT
CDR3: CASSYTAESGVDQPQHF

J: TRBJ2-7
D: NA
V: TRBV28
size: NA
DNA: TGTGCCAGCAGTCGCCGGGACACCGCTTCCTACGAGCAGTACTTC
CDR3: CASSRRDTASYEQYF

J: TRBJ2-7
D: NA
V: TRBV15
size: NA
DNA: TGTGCCACCAGCAGAGATAGGAGCCTGAGCTACGAGCAGTACTTC
CDR3: CATSRDRSLSYEQYF

J: TRBJ2-7
D: TRBD1
V: TRBV2
size: many
DNA: TGTGCCAGCAACCCCCCGGACAGGGATGGCACCTACGAGCAGTACTTC
CDR3: CASNPPDRDGTYEQYF

J: TRBJ2-1
D: NA
V: TRBV2
size: few
DNA: TGTGCCACCAACAACAGAAACTCCTACAATGAGCAGTTCTTC
CDR3: CATNNRNSYNEQFF